This T cell receptor beta chain derives from a study of T-cell reconstitution after alpha-beta-depleted transplantation in children. General study results and limits: There were some patients whose high TCRbeta diversity at day 60 came from surviving recipient T cells and thymic progenitors. Expanded clones from the graft, numbering several hundred, reportedly supplied alpha-beta T cells about two months after transplant. Most T-cell counts and diversity one year after the transplant came from T cells that were newly produced.

The authors prepared the TCRbeta library with unique molecular identifiers. TCRdb processed the PCR reads anew with MiXCR; each CDR3 protein has one entry. Of around 800,000 distinct CDR3 sequences listed, 16% were seen once; the top ten hold 5%. The CDR3 length is 11 residues. From germline, CDR1 is SGHRS and CDR2 YFSETQ. V was cut by 6 bases and J by 6 bases, with 10 bases left in between. With regard to this clonotype: Its cognate antigen is unknown.

The source material was PBMCs, mostly from graft donor cells, sampled 360 days after TCRalphabeta/CD19-depleted stem cell transplant. This sequence joins TRBV5-1 and TRBJ2-7; D ambiguous. The receptor comes from a male patient aged 10 to 17 who had a stem cell transplant for acute lymphoblastic leukemia, so the T cells may come from the graft donor. The CDR3 region is CASTPPLEQYF. CDR3 nucleotide sequence: TGCGCCAGCACGCCCCCACTCGAGCAGTACTTC.